This T cell receptor beta chain was documented in a study of blood T cells in healthy people across ages. Through a sample-barcoded 5' primer and a J-beta primer mix, a second PCR was run for about 6 to 12 cycles. TCRdb processed the 5' RACE reads anew with MiXCR; each CDR3 protein has one entry. Found here are fewer than 2,000,000 distinct CDR3 sequences, 30% to 40% of them singletons; the top ten hold 23%. CDR3 length equals 15 residues. The V and J ends lost 2 bases and 2 bases respectively, with 10 bases between them. CDR1 is MDHEN and CDR2 is SYDVKM in the germline V gene. This chain connects TRBV28 to TRBJ1-5; D not certain. Sequenced input: blood. This clonotype was sampled from a human donor in good health. This CDR3 reads CASSLKGFGNQPQHF. DNA for the CDR3: TGTGCCAGCAGTTTAAAAGGGTTTGGCAATCAGCCCCAGCATTTT.